This is a list of T cell receptor beta chains from one sample in a study of PD-L1 blockade in urothelial cancer. TCRdb's copy holds only in-frame clones and misses some; the assay was immunoSEQ multiplex PCR. The table lists 55,000 to 80,000 clones, approximately 83% of them singletons. Sequences were derived from PBMCs, sampled around atezolizumab (anti-PD-L1) treatment. The receptors stem from a man in his sixties with urothelial cancer. CDR3s include the opening cysteine and the closing phenylalanine or tryptophan. The D gene is left open where the match is weak. Only part of the rows carry a size: once, few, many, or a class if the clone is expanded.

abundance: NA
len: 13
v_gene: TRBV29-1
d_gene: NA
j_gene: TRBJ1-2
CDR3aa: CSVLGDLDYGYTF
CDR3nt: TGCAGCGTTTTAGGGGATTTGGACTATGGCTACACCTTC

abundance: once
len: 13
v_gene: TRBV6-1
d_gene: NA
j_gene: TRBJ1-1
CDR3aa: CASRRTVLTEAFF
CDR3nt: TGTGCCAGCAGGAGGACAGTACTCACTGAAGCTTTCTTT

abundance: NA
len: 14
v_gene: TRBV19
d_gene: TRBD1
j_gene: TRBJ1-1
CDR3aa: CASSIVGQGPEAFF
CDR3nt: TGTGCCAGTAGTATTGTCGGACAGGGACCTGAAGCTTTCTTT

abundance: once
len: 14
v_gene: TRBV4-3
d_gene: TRBD1
j_gene: TRBJ1-5
CDR3aa: CASSRDRSPQPQHF
CDR3nt: TGCGCCAGCAGCCGGGACAGGTCACCCCAGCCCCAGCATTTT

abundance: few
len: 13
v_gene: TRBV2
d_gene: NA
j_gene: TRBJ1-6
CDR3aa: CASSEQNNSPLHF
CDR3nt: TGTGCCAGCAGTGAACAGAATAATTCACCCCTCCACTTT

abundance: NA
len: 15
v_gene: TRBV7-9
d_gene: TRBD1
j_gene: TRBJ1-2
CDR3aa: CASRKDGGGGYGYTF
CDR3nt: TGTGCCAGCAGGAAGGACGGAGGGGGCGGATATGGCTACACCTTC

abundance: NA
len: 17
v_gene: TRBV7-9
d_gene: NA
j_gene: TRBJ1-4
CDR3aa: CASSSSEGYATNEKLFF
CDR3nt: TGTGCCAGCAGCTCTAGTGAGGGTTATGCAACTAATGAAAAACTGTTTTTT

abundance: NA
len: 15
v_gene: TRBV30
d_gene: TRBD1
j_gene: TRBJ1-5
CDR3aa: CAWSPDRGPNQPQHF
CDR3nt: TGTGCCTGGAGCCCCGACAGGGGGCCTAATCAGCCCCAGCATTTT

abundance: NA
len: 15
v_gene: TRBV5-4
d_gene: TRBD1
j_gene: TRBJ1-1
CDR3aa: CASTSTTGGNTEAFF
CDR3nt: TGTGCCAGCACCTCAACGACAGGGGGAAACACTGAAGCTTTCTTT

abundance: NA
len: 17
v_gene: TRBV7-9
d_gene: TRBD2
j_gene: TRBJ2-5
CDR3aa: CASSKGLAGGITETQYF
CDR3nt: TGTGCCAGCAGCAAGGGACTAGCGGGGGGGATCACAGAGACCCAGTACTTC

abundance: NA
len: 14
v_gene: TRBV12-5
d_gene: NA
j_gene: TRBJ2-1
CDR3aa: CASGMGLQLNEQFF
CDR3nt: TGTGCTAGTGGTATGGGACTCCAACTCAATGAGCAGTTCTTC

abundance: NA
len: 11
v_gene: TRBV11-3
d_gene: NA
j_gene: TRBJ2-3
CDR3aa: CASRATDTQYF
CDR3nt: TGTGCCAGCAGGGCCACAGATACGCAGTATTTT

abundance: once
len: 18
v_gene: TRBV4-2
d_gene: NA
j_gene: TRBJ2-6
CDR3aa: CASSHPRRSASGANVLTF
CDR3nt: TGTGCCAGCAGCCATCCCAGAAGAAGTGCCTCTGGGGCCAACGTCCTGACTTTC

abundance: NA
len: 14
v_gene: TRBV29-1
d_gene: NA
j_gene: TRBJ2-5
CDR3aa: CSAPGRLNPETQYF
CDR3nt: TGCAGCGCCCCGGGGAGGCTCAACCCAGAGACCCAGTACTTC

abundance: NA
len: 14
v_gene: TRBV7-2
d_gene: TRBD1
j_gene: TRBJ1-2
CDR3aa: CASTRLGQGFGYTF
CDR3nt: TGTGCCAGCACCCGATTGGGACAGGGTTTCGGCTACACCTTC

abundance: NA
len: 15
v_gene: TRBV6-1
d_gene: TRBD1
j_gene: TRBJ2-7
CDR3aa: CASSEGAGGVYEQYF
CDR3nt: TGTGCCAGCAGTGAAGGGGCAGGGGGCGTGTACGAGCAGTACTTC

abundance: NA
len: 14
v_gene: TRBV7-2
d_gene: NA
j_gene: TRBJ1-3
CDR3aa: CASSFTGSGNTIYF
CDR3nt: TGTGCCAGCAGCTTTACGGGCTCTGGAAACACCATATATTTT

abundance: NA
len: 14
v_gene: TRBV30
d_gene: TRBD1
j_gene: TRBJ1-2
CDR3aa: CAWHSTGGYYGYTF
CDR3nt: TGTGCCTGGCACTCTACAGGGGGATATTATGGCTACACCTTC

abundance: NA
len: 15
v_gene: TRBV7-9
d_gene: NA
j_gene: TRBJ1-4
CDR3aa: CASSVVTGTNEKLFF
CDR3nt: TGTGCCAGCAGCGTCGTGACAGGCACTAATGAAAAACTGTTTTTT

abundance: NA
len: 13
v_gene: TRBV11-3
d_gene: TRBD2
j_gene: TRBJ2-7
CDR3aa: CASSFSGVYEQYF
CDR3nt: TGTGCCAGCAGCTTTAGCGGGGTCTACGAGCAGTACTTC

abundance: NA
len: 16
v_gene: TRBV28
d_gene: TRBD2
j_gene: TRBJ2-5
CDR3aa: CASSPRLANYGETQYF
CDR3nt: TGTGCCAGCAGTCCCCGACTAGCGAACTATGGGGAGACCCAGTACTTC

abundance: NA
len: 14
v_gene: TRBV6-5
d_gene: NA
j_gene: TRBJ2-7
CDR3aa: CASSWGENSYEQYF
CDR3nt: TGTGCCAGCAGTTGGGGGGAGAACTCCTACGAGCAGTACTTC

abundance: NA
len: 15
v_gene: TRBV7-2
d_gene: TRBD1
j_gene: TRBJ1-2
CDR3aa: CASSLGQGEIYGYTF
CDR3nt: TGTGCCAGCAGCTTGGGACAGGGCGAAATCTATGGCTACACCTTC

abundance: once
len: 14
v_gene: TRBV28
d_gene: TRBD1
j_gene: TRBJ1-2
CDR3aa: CASSSTTGINGYTF
CDR3nt: TGTGCCAGCAGCTCCACGACAGGGATTAATGGCTACACCTTC

abundance: NA
len: 13
v_gene: TRBV25-1
d_gene: TRBD1
j_gene: TRBJ2-3
CDR3aa: CASLQGATDTQYF
CDR3nt: TGTGCCAGCCTACAGGGGGCCACAGATACGCAGTATTTT

abundance: NA
len: 15
v_gene: TRBV6-5
d_gene: TRBD1
j_gene: TRBJ1-2
CDR3aa: CASKPGTGPNYGYTF
CDR3nt: TGTGCCAGCAAACCTGGGACAGGGCCTAACTATGGCTACACCTTC

abundance: NA
len: 15
v_gene: TRBV27
d_gene: NA
j_gene: TRBJ1-1
CDR3aa: CASSPLGGGNTEAFF
CDR3nt: TGTGCCAGCAGTCCCCTCGGGGGAGGAAACACTGAAGCTTTCTTT